By sample share, the clone carrying this T cell receptor (beta chain) is medium-sized (0.01 to 0.1%). Its antigen remains unidentified. Original data processing: A classifier of distant metastasis in papillary thyroid cancer was built from CDR3 differences (across clinicopathological groups). MiXCR reprocessed the PCR reads for TCRdb. TCRdb, not the authors, supplied the V and J calls. The table records around 20,000 clones, approximately 14% of them present only once. The data stem from a study of metastatic and nonmetastatic thyroid tumors. Study as a whole: Repertoires of blood and of tissue (tumor or nodule) from malignant and benign thyroid patients were compared.

Notes on the study in general: For both blood and tumor, malignant thyroid tumors reportedly showed significantly higher TCR beta diversity than benign nodules did.

Per germline, CDR1 SNHLY and CDR2 FYNNEI. The CDR3 consists of 15 residues. Trimming cost V 6 bases and J 3 bases; bases outside gene matches: 8. Patients were all untreated before their thyroid surgery. This chain connects TRBV2 to TRBJ2-7; 10 bases fit TRBD2. The sequencing input was tumor tissue. This sequence was found in a female donor with papillary thyroid cancer or a benign thyroid nodule (not recorded which). Some clones in this sample may be carry-over from other donors' samples. The CDR3: CASSTIAGGNYEQYF. CDR3 sequence (DNA): TGTGCCAGCAGCACTATAGCGGGGGGCAACTACGAGCAGTACTTC.